This T cell receptor beta chain was documented in a study of blood T cell repertoires in COVID-19. Study in general: Sources were T cells, B-cell-depleted T cells, or PBMCs; the material itself was cDNA or gDNA.

CDR1 and CDR2 (germline): MNHEY, SVGEGT. The CDR3 has 13 amino acids. J gave up 9 bases and V 6 bases, and 7 bases lay outside the gene matches. Study members were between 18 and 89 years old and lived in 20 to 30 US regions. What the recovered Cohort 3 donors had was two negative PCRs, clearance, or symptom resolution. The data were produced by immunoSEQ multiplex PCR, yet TCRdb's version contains in-frame clones alone and is incomplete. The table records roughly 450,000 clones, around 90% of them present only once. The chain is built from TRBV6-2 or TRBV6-3 and TRBJ2-2; 7 bases are a match to TRBD2. This TCR was recovered from a man younger than 30 who had recovered from COVID-19. The sequencing sample was made of PBMCs or T cells enriched from blood (not recorded which). The CDR3 DNA reads as TGTGCCAGCAGCGACGGGGGGTTCCGGGAGCTGTTTTTT. Translation gives CASSDGGFRELFF.